A selection of T cell receptor beta chains follows, all from one sample in a study of identical twins. TCRdb recomputed calls from the 5' RACE reads with MiXCR, one row per CDR3 protein. The repertoire holds about 730,000 distinct CDR3 sequences, with less than 25% as singletons. The same data also went into a second study, on T cells expressing NK-cell markers.

Source material: PBMCs. These receptors came from a woman under 30 in good health. Both conserved end residues are part of each CDR3. The D gene is left open where the match is weak. The size entry is marked missing in some rows and otherwise reads once, few, many or a size class.

d_gene | abundance | j_gene | v_gene | CDR3nt | CDR3aa
TRBD2 | few | TRBJ2-1 | TRBV12-3/TRBV12-4 | TGTGCCAGCAGTGTGGGACTAGCGGGGGGGCTAGGGCAGTTCTTC | CASSVGLAGGLGQFF
- | - | TRBJ2-3 | TRBV9 | TGTGCCAGCAGCTCAGGACCTAATACGCAGTATTTT | CASSSGPNTQYF
- | - | TRBJ2-7 | TRBV12-3/TRBV12-4 | TGTGCCAGCAGTGAAAACTTGGACCCGTTAAGGGAGCAGTACTTC | CASSENLDPLREQYF
TRBD2 | - | TRBJ2-7 | TRBV12-3/TRBV12-4 | TGTGCCAGCTGGAGACGGGGGGGCGAGCAGTACTTC | CASWRRGGEQYF
- | few | TRBJ2-1 | TRBV20-1 | TGCAGTGCTAGAGATTCCTCCGACCTCAATGAGCAGTTCTTC | CSARDSSDLNEQFF
TRBD1 | - | TRBJ1-1 | TRBV20-1 | TGCAGTGCTGGTGGGGACAGCAACACTGAAGCTTTCTTT | CSAGGDSNTEAFF
- | - | TRBJ2-6 | TRBV5-5 | TGTGCCAGTGATCAACCTGGGGCCAACGTCCTGACTTTC | CASDQPGANVLTF
- | few | TRBJ2-7 | TRBV29-1 | TGCAGCGTTGATAAACAGGGTTACGAGCAGTACTTC | CSVDKQGYEQYF
- | few | TRBJ1-5 | TRBV20-1 | TGCAGTGCCTCCGCCTCCCACAATCAGCCCCAGCATTTT | CSASASHNQPQHF
TRBD2 | few | TRBJ2-7 | TRBV6-1 | TGTGCCAGCGGAGGACTAGCGGGAGGGTCCTACGAGCAGTACTTC | CASGGLAGGSYEQYF
- | few | TRBJ1-5 | TRBV6-1 | TGTGCCAGCTCTATGACGTGGGATCAGCCCCAGCATTTT | CASSMTWDQPQHF
- | few | TRBJ2-2 | TRBV20-1 | TGCAGTGCTAGAGGGGGCAACACCGGGGAGCTGTTTTTT | CSARGGNTGELFF
- | once | TRBJ2-2 | TRBV5-5 | TGTGCCAGCAGCTTGAAACATGGAATGTTTATCACCGGGGAGCTGTTTTTT | CASSLKHGMFITGELFF
- | - | TRBJ1-1 | TRBV6-1 | TGTGCCAGCAGCCCTACCGGTAGGACAGCTGAAGCTTTCTTT | CASSPTGRTAEAFF
- | - | TRBJ1-5 | TRBV6-1 | TGTGCCAGCAGGGGTCGACAGCCCCAGCATTTT | CASRGRQPQHF
- | few | TRBJ1-1 | TRBV20-1 | TGCAGTGCTCCAAGACAGAACACTGAAGCTTTCTTT | CSAPRQNTEAFF
TRBD2 | - | TRBJ2-1 | TRBV6-1 | TGTGCCAGCAGTCGGACTAGCGGGAGGGCCAATGAGCAGTTCTTC | CASSRTSGRANEQFF
TRBD2 | - | TRBJ2-2 | TRBV29-1 | TGCAGCGTTCCGAGACTAGCGGGTACCGGGGAGCTGTTTTTT | CSVPRLAGTGELFF
- | few | TRBJ2-1 | TRBV6-5 | TGTGCCAGCAAGGGGTTTGGGAATGAGCAGTTCTTC | CASKGFGNEQFF
- | few | TRBJ1-5 | TRBV20-1 | TGCAGTGCTAGAGCCGCAGGGTCCAATCAGCCCCAGCATTTT | CSARAAGSNQPQHF
- | few | TRBJ2-5 | TRBV10-3 | TGTGCCACACAGGGTCCAGAGACCCAGTACTTC | CATQGPETQYF
TRBD2 | few | TRBJ2-7 | TRBV10-3 | TGTGCCACCACGCCAGGGACTAGCGGGATTTCAGGGGAGCAGTACTTC | CATTPGTSGISGEQYF
TRBD1 | few | TRBJ1-1 | TRBV15 | TGTGCCACCAGCCGGGACAGTTCTGAAGCTTTCTTT | CATSRDSSEAFF
- | few | TRBJ1-2 | TRBV6-1 | TGTGCCAGCAGTCCAAACGGACAGTTTAACTATGGCTACACCTTC | CASSPNGQFNYGYTF
- | - | TRBJ1-1 | TRBV7-9 | TGTGCCAGCAGCTTTCACACTCGGAACACTGAAGCTTTCTTT | CASSFHTRNTEAFF
- | few | TRBJ2-7 | TRBV11-2 | TGTGCCAGCAGCTTAGACCAGTCAATTGCCCGTCACGAGCAGTACTTC | CASSLDQSIARHEQYF
TRBD2 | few | TRBJ2-3 | TRBV6-5 | TGTGCCAGCAGTTACCGACAACTAGCGGGGGTTACAGATACGCAGTATTTT | CASSYRQLAGVTDTQYF
- | few | TRBJ1-2 | TRBV11-2 | TGTGCCAGCAGCTTAGACAGCGTCTATGGCTACACCTTC | CASSLDSVYGYTF
TRBD1 | - | TRBJ2-7 | TRBV9 | TGTGCCAGCACCCCCAGGGACAGGGGGGACGAGCAGTACTTC | CASTPRDRGDEQYF
- | - | TRBJ2-1 | TRBV21-1 | TGTGCCAGCCGGGACGGAGGATACAATGAGCAGTTCTTC | CASRDGGYNEQFF
TRBD2 | - | TRBJ2-5 | TRBV6-5 | TGTGCCAGCAGTTACCCAAGGGCTAGCGGGTTTGAAGAGACCCAGTACTTC | CASSYPRASGFEETQYF
TRBD1 | few | TRBJ2-5 | TRBV11-1 | TGTGCCAGCAGCTCCCGGGACAGGGGCCTACAAGAGACCCAGTACTTC | CASSSRDRGLQETQYF
- | few | TRBJ1-2 | TRBV20-1 | TGCAGTGTGAGACCAGGCATTAGCTATGGCTACACCTTC | CSVRPGISYGYTF
TRBD1 | few | TRBJ1-1 | TRBV7-6 | TGTGCCAGCAGCTCCCGGGACAGGGGTATCACTGAAGCTTTCTTT | CASSSRDRGITEAFF
- | few | TRBJ2-7 | TRBV12-3/TRBV12-4 | TGTGCCAGCAGTTTCCCAGCCGCCGAGCAGTACTTC | CASSFPAAEQYF
- | - | TRBJ2-3 | TRBV20-1 | TGCAGTGCTAGAGATCCCCCGGGAACAGATACGCAGTATTTT | CSARDPPGTDTQYF
- | few | TRBJ1-4 | TRBV20-1 | TGCAGTGCTAGAGATCCAGGAGGGGCCTCACCCGCAACTAATGAAAAACTGTTTTTT | CSARDPGGASPATNEKLFF
- | - | TRBJ2-6 | TRBV7-9 | TGTGCCAGCAGCTTAAAAGTCCTGGATGCTGGGGCCAACGTCCTGACTTTC | CASSLKVLDAGANVLTF
TRBD2 | - | TRBJ2-7 | TRBV6-1 | TGTGCCAGCGGTGTTAGCGGGGGCCCAGGGGAGCAGTACTTC | CASGVSGGPGEQYF
- | many | TRBJ1-1 | TRBV7-9 | TGTGCCAGCAGCTTTAGTGGTGAAGCTTTCTTT | CASSFSGEAFF
- | few | TRBJ2-3 | TRBV7-5 | - | CISVSEAYTGGGTDTQYF
- | few | TRBJ1-3 | TRBV29-1 | TGCAGCGTTGTTTCCGATATCTCTGGAAACACCATATATTTT | CSVVSDISGNTIYF
TRBD2 | - | TRBJ2-1 | TRBV12-3/TRBV12-4 | TGTGCCAGCAAATCAGCGGGAGGACTGTGGGAGCAGTTCTTC | CASKSAGGLWEQFF
TRBD1 | many | TRBJ1-2 | TRBV7-2 | TGTGCCAGCAGCCAGGGGGGGAACTATGGCTACACCTTC | CASSQGGNYGYTF
- | many | TRBJ2-3 | TRBV6-5 | TGTGCCAGCAGTTACTCGGGGGGAGGGGGCCAGAGGACCGATACGCAGTATTTT | CASSYSGGGGQRTDTQYF
- | few | TRBJ1-1 | TRBV27 | TGTGCCAGCAGTTCAGTAGTCTCGGGGACCGAGGGACCTGAAGCTTTCTTT | CASSSVVSGTEGPEAFF
TRBD1 | few | TRBJ2-3 | TRBV3-1 | TGTGCCAGCAGCTACCACAGGGGGCGCGGAGCAGATACGCAGTATTTT | CASSYHRGRGADTQYF
- | - | TRBJ2-1 | TRBV11-2 | TGTGCCGGCGCCGTGGCCCCATTGGAGGATGAGCAGTTCTTC | CAGAVAPLEDEQFF
- | few | TRBJ2-6 | TRBV29-1 | TGCAGCGTTAGGTCGGGGGCCCCTCTCTCTGGGGCCAACGTCCTGACTTTC | CSVRSGAPLSGANVLTF
- | - | TRBJ1-1 | TRBV7-8 | TGTGCCAGCAGCCCAGGAGTTGTCTACACTGAAGCTTTCTTT | CASSPGVVYTEAFF
- | - | TRBJ2-1 | TRBV20-1 | TGCAGTGCTAGAGGAGGGGACGGCAGGACCTACAATGAGCAGTTCTTC | CSARGGDGRTYNEQFF
- | - | TRBJ2-7 | TRBV7-9 | TGTGCCAGCAGCCCTTCGATAGAGGGCTATCTCGAGCAGTACTTC | CASSPSIEGYLEQYF
TRBD1 | few | TRBJ1-2 | TRBV9 | TGTGCCAGCAGCCCGGATGGGCGGACAGGGGATGGCTACACCTTC | CASSPDGRTGDGYTF
- | - | TRBJ2-1 | TRBV20-1 | TGCAGTGCTACCGGGGCCGGGAGTGTGAGCAATGAGCAGTTCTTC | CSATGAGSVSNEQFF
TRBD1 | - | TRBJ2-3 | TRBV20-1 | TGCAGTGCTAGAAGGGACAGGGGGCGGGGGGATACGCAGTATTTT | CSARRDRGRGDTQYF
- | - | TRBJ2-5 | TRBV7-2 | TGTGCCAGCAGCTCCCAGACAGGAGGACAGACCCAGTACTTC | CASSSQTGGQTQYF
- | few | TRBJ2-1 | TRBV20-1 | TGCAGTGCTAGTCCTCTATCACGCTCCAACTACAATGAGCAGTTCTTC | CSASPLSRSNYNEQFF